Below are 13 T cell receptor beta chains sequenced from a single sample in a study of cytomegalovirus exposure and HLA in healthy donors. Primers: 60 Vbeta forward and 13 Jbeta reverse. Sequenced by immunoSEQ multiplex PCR; TCRdb stores in-frame clones only, minus some. The sample has about 89,000 clones, 85% seen once. Sequencing was done on a sample of PBMCs. These receptors came from a man aged 40-49 years in good health and CMV-seropositive.

The chain recombines TRBV5-4 with TRBJ2-1; 7 nucleotides align to TRBD2. The CDR3 has 15 amino acids. V dropped 0 bases and J dropped 3; count of bases not matched to a gene: 3. The germline gives CDR1 SGHNT, CDR2 YYREEE (reference sequence). CDR3 protein: CASSLVGGGYNEQFF. CDR3 nucleotides: TGTGCCAGCAGCTTGGTGGGCGGGGGCTACAATGAGCAGTTCTTC.

This clone was counted only a few times. The chain links TRBV21-1 to TRBJ1-6. TRBV21-1 is an annotated pseudogene. The CDR3 totals 17 residues. The CDR3 loop reads CASSPSRGCSYNSPLHF. CDR3 bases: TGTGCCAGCAGCCCCTCCCGCGGTTGCTCCTATAATTCACCCCTCCACTTT.

This chain connects TRBV18 to TRBJ2-3, with a weak D call TRBD2 (6 bases). The CDR3 extends over 15 amino acids. The V and J ends lost 2 bases and 0 bases respectively, with 9 bases between them. Germline CDR1 and CDR2: KGHSH and LQKENI. CDR3 bases: TGTGCCAGCTCACCAACGAGCGGGAGCACAGATACGCAGTATTTT. Encoded protein: CASSPTSGSTDTQYF.

The J gene is TRBJ1-1, the V gene TRBV20-1, with 8 bases lining up with TRBD1. This CDR3 region has 11 residues. The ends lost 6 bases at V and 8 bases at J; junction bases unmatched: 5. CDR1 is DFQATT, CDR2 SNEGSKA, per germline (reference sequence). The CDR3, as DNA: TGCAGTGCCGTGGGGGACAGGGAAGCTTTCTTT. It codes for CSAVGDREAFF.

The CDR3 bases are TGCGCCAGCAGCTTGGTCCCGGGGGGGCTCGAGACCCAGTACTTC. It translates to CASSLVPGGLETQYF. The chain is built from TRBV5-1 and TRBJ2-5; 8 nucleotides match TRBD2. There are 15 residues in the CDR3. Germline V gives CDR1 SGHRS, CDR2 YFSETQ. Trimming removed 0 bases from V and 5 bases from J; junction bases left unmatched: 6.

The chain has TRBV18 and TRBJ1-2; unclear D gene. CDR1 is KGHSH and CDR2 is LQKENI in the germline V gene. Trimming shortened V by 4 bases and J by 13 bases, and 25 bases separated the two germline ends. This CDR3 contains 15 residues. This CDR3 reads CASSHGPGAIREFTF. The CDR3, as DNA: TGTGCCAGCTCACACGGGCCGGGAGCGATCCGGGAGTTCACCTTC.

The chain has TRBV19 and TRBJ1-1, with 8 bases aligning to TRBD1. The CDR3 totals 15 residues. Trimming cost V 6 bases and J 1 base; bases outside gene matches: 7. Germline CDR1 and CDR2: LNHDA and SQIVND (reference sequence). The chain's CDR3 is CASRIQGVSNTEAFF. The CDR3 DNA follows: TGTGCCAGTAGAATACAGGGGGTATCGAACACTGAAGCTTTCTTT. Filled out from reference TRBV19 and TRBJ1-1, the complete variable domain reads DGGITQSPKYLFRKEGQNVTLSCEQNLNHDAMYWYRQDPGQGLRLIYYSQIVNDFQKGDIAEGYSVSREKKESFPLTVTSAQKNPTAFYLCASRIQGVSNTEAFFGQGTRLTVV.

This chain links TRBV29-1 with TRBJ2-1, with D possibly TRBD2 on 5 matching bases. Trimming stripped 1 base from V and 12 bases from J, with 13 bases between. CDR1 SQVTM and CDR2 ANQGSEA come from the germline V gene. The CDR3 has 12 residues. The chain's CDR3 is CSVEGAGGWQFF. The CDR3 nucleotides read TGCAGCGTTGAAGGCGCCGGAGGATGGCAGTTCTTC.

This clone was seen only once. The chain carries TRBV18 and TRBJ1-1; D may be TRBD1 (5 bases). The germline gives CDR1 KGHSH, CDR2 LQKENI. The CDR3 spans 14 residues. V lost 6 bases to trimming and J lost 2 bases, with 13 bases between them. This CDR3 is CASSPTVPNTEAFF. The CDR3 nucleotides are TGTGCCAGCTCGCCGACAGTCCCAAACACTGAAGCTTTCTTT.

Only a few counts were recorded for this clone. The chain combines TRBV11-3 with TRBJ2-7, with 10 bases aligning to TRBD2. Germline lookup yields CDR1 SGHNT and CDR2 YENEEA. This CDR3 comprises 18 residues. J was trimmed by 2 bases and V by 0 bases; bases with no gene match: 10. The CDR3 protein is CASSLDRGSGGWTYEQYF. CDR3 nucleotides: TGTGCCAGCAGCTTAGATCGCGGTAGCGGGGGGTGGACCTACGAGCAGTACTTC. Full variable domain (remainder filled in from reference TRBV11-3 and TRBJ2-7): EAGVVQSPRYKIIEKKQPVAFWCNPISGHNTLYWYLQNLGQGPELLIRYENEEAVDDSQLPKDRFSAERLKGVDSTLKIQPAELGDSAVYLCASSLDRGSGGWTYEQYFGPGTRLTVT.

The chain has TRBV30 and TRBJ1-6; TRBD1 matches 9 bases. The CDR3 length is 18 residues. Unmatched junction bases numbered 10, after V lost 3 bases and J lost 1 base. Per germline, CDR1 GTSNPN and CDR2 SVGIG (reference sequence). The CDR3 is CAWSPGTGQISYNSPLHF. In nucleotides, the CDR3 is TGTGCCTGGAGCCCCGGGACAGGGCAGATATCCTATAATTCACCCCTCCACTTT.

The chain joins TRBV7-6 to TRBJ2-7, with 11 bases aligning to TRBD2. V was pared by 3 bases and J by 0 bases, with 1 base of the junction left unmatched. Germline CDR1 SGHVS, CDR2 FNYEAQ. The length of the CDR3 is 15 residues. The CDR3 coding sequence is TGTGCCAGCAGCTTTACTAGCGGGAGCTCCTACGAGCAGTACTTC. The encoded protein is CASSFTSGSSYEQYF.

A few counts support this clone. The chain joins TRBV21-1 to TRBJ2-7; the table's D call TRBD2 went unverified against the DNA. TRBV21-1 is noted as a pseudogene. This CDR3 has 18 residues. The DNA of the CDR3 is TGTGCCAGGCGAGTAGCGGGCCGTAGTTTAGAACCCTCCTACGAGCAGTACTTC. As protein: CARRVAGRSLEPSYEQYF.